This T cell receptor (beta chain) originates from a study of blood T cell repertoires in COVID-19. The J segment lost 8 bases and the V segment lost 3 bases, leaving 8 bases of the junction unmatched. The length of the CDR3 is 16 residues. Per the germline V gene, CDR1 is MDHEN and CDR2 is SYDVKM. The assay was immunoSEQ multiplex PCR, and TCRdb's table has in-frame clones only and misses some. The sample records about 69,000 clones, around 86% being singletons. V and J are TRBV28 and TRBJ2-1; TRBD1 aligns across 12 bases. The sequencing input was peripheral blood. This TCR derives from a man between 35 and 55 years old with COVID-19, enrolled during active disease. As DNA, the CDR3 is TGTGCCAGCAGTTTGATCGGGACAGGGGGCATCGATGAGCAGTTCTTC. It codes for CASSLIGTGGIDEQFF.